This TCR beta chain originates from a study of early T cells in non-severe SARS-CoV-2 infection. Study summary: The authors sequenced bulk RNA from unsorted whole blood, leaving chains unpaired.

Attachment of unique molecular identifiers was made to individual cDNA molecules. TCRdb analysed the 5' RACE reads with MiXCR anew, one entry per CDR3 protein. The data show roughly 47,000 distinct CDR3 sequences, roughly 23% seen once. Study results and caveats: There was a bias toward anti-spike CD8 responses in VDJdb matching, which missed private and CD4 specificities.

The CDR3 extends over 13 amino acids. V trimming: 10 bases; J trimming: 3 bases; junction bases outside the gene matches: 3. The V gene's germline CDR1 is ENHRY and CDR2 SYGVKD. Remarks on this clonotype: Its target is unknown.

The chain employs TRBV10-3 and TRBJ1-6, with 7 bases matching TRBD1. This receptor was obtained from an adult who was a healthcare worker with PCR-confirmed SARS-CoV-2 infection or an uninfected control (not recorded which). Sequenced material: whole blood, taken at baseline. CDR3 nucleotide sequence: TGTGCCACCGGGACAGACTATAATTCACCCCTCCACTTT. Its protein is CATGTDYNSPLHF.